Below, 16 T cell receptor beta chains from the same sample are listed, as sequenced in a study of shared clonotypes between healthy human individuals. Method: immunoSEQ multiplex PCR; TCRdb's copy keeps in-frame clones and lacks some. The repertoire consists of about 590,000 clones, with 95% to 96% occurring once and the leading ten covering roughly 0.1%. CD8 cells classed as naive were CD45RO-negative and positively selected for CCR7, excluding terminally differentiated effector memory CD45RA+ cells. Sequences were obtained from naive CD8+ T cells sorted from blood. The receptors derive from a woman aged 25 to 45 in good health.

V usage is TRBV7-6 and J usage is TRBJ2-7; D unclear. Germline V gene sequence: CDR1 SGHVS, CDR2 FNYEAQ. V was clipped by 2 bases and J by 3 bases, with 14 bases between them. The CDR3 loop spans 15 amino acids. CDR3 DNA: TGTGCCAGCAGCTTACGGAAAAACCGAATCTACGAGCAGTACTTC. Amino acid sequence: CASSLRKNRIYEQYF.

The V and J genes are TRBV6-5 and TRBJ2-7, with D possibly TRBD1 on 5 matching bases. CDR3 length: 15 amino acids. Germline V lookup: CDR1 MNHEY, CDR2 SVGAGI. Deletions cut 7 bases from V and 5 bases from J, with 21 bases between. The DNA for the CDR3 is TGTGCCAGCACCACTGAAGGGCAGGCACAGGACGAGCAGTACTTC. Amino acid sequence: CASTTEGQAQDEQYF.

A word on this clone: The identical CDR3 is also encoded by other nucleotide sequences in the sample. The chain carries TRBV5-1 and TRBJ2-7, with D maybe TRBD2 (5 bases). Germline V CDR1 and CDR2: SGHRS, YFSETQ. CDR3 size: 14 residues. V was trimmed by 0 bases and J by 1 base, leaving 8 bases between them. The CDR3 sequence: CASSLGRGSYEQYF. The DNA of the CDR3 is TGCGCCAGCAGCTTGGGACGGGGATCCTACGAGCAGTACTTC.

The chain links TRBV5-1 to TRBJ1-4, with 7 bases identical to TRBD1. In germline, CDR1 is SGHRS, CDR2 YFSETQ. The length of the CDR3 is 16 residues. After removal of 4 bases from V and 4 bases from J, the junction contained 10 bases not matched to a gene. The CDR3 coding sequence is TGCGCCAGCAGCCGGAGCGACAGGGTCTTTAATGAAAAACTGTTTTTT. The encoded protein is CASSRSDRVFNEKLFF.

This clone was seen only once. V gene TRBV2 combines with J gene TRBJ1-4; TRBD1 might be the D (6 bases). Trimming stripped 5 bases from V and 5 bases from J, with 18 bases between. The CDR3 has 16 residues. Germline loops: CDR1 SNHLY, CDR2 FYNNEI. CDR3 coding DNA: TGTGCCAGCAGTCAGAGCTCCGGGACACACAATGAAAAACTGTTTTTT. Amino acids: CASSQSSGTHNEKLFF.

The J gene is TRBJ1-2, the V gene TRBV28, with D possibly matching TRBD1 (6 bases). Looked up from germline, CDR1 is MDHEN and CDR2 is SYDVKM. Deletions cut 2 bases from V and 4 bases from J, with 20 bases between. This CDR3 region has 17 residues. DNA for the CDR3: TGTGCCAGCAGTTTAGTAGGGGCCGTGAAGGGGGGCTATGGCTACACCTTC. It specifies CASSLVGAVKGGYGYTF.

The chain carries TRBV19 and TRBJ2-7; 9 bases are a match to TRBD2. Germline CDR1 reads LNHDA; CDR2 reads SQIVND (reference sequence). CDR3 length: 15 residues. J lost 5 bases, V lost 0 bases, and 5 bases had no gene match. CDR3 in DNA: TGTGCCAGTAGTATAGACCCCGGGACTAGCCACGAGCAGTACTTC. Protein sequence: CASSIDPGTSHEQYF. Complete variable domain (other parts from reference TRBV19 and TRBJ2-7): DGGITQSPKYLFRKEGQNVTLSCEQNLNHDAMYWYRQDPGQGLRLIYYSQIVNDFQKGDIAEGYSVSREKKESFPLTVTSAQKNPTAFYLCASSIDPGTSHEQYFGPGTRLTVT.

The J gene is TRBJ1-2, the V gene TRBV5-6; no clear D gene. Looked up from germline, CDR1 is SGHDT and CDR2 is YYEEEE. V was pared by 0 bases and J by 5 bases, with 11 bases between. This CDR3 is built from 14 residues. The CDR3 spells CASSLDGDAYGYTF. DNA of the CDR3: TGTGCCAGCAGCTTGGACGGGGATGCGTATGGCTACACCTTC.

As to this clone: The same CDR3 is also encoded by other DNA sequences in this sample. The rearrangement joins TRBV27 to TRBJ2-1; 9 bases agree with TRBD2. The CDR3 has 17 amino acids. CDR1 and CDR2 from the germline V gene are MNHEY and SMNVEV (reference sequence). The trim removed 0 bases at V and 4 bases at J, leaving 7 bases unmatched. The CDR3 region is CASSLSSSGSSYNEQFF. Here the CDR3 DNA reads TGTGCCAGCAGTTTATCCAGTAGCGGGAGTTCGTACAATGAGCAGTTCTTC.

This chain uses TRBV6-5 with TRBJ2-7; TRBD2 is a possible D gene (6 bases). Germline V lookup: CDR1 MNHEY, CDR2 SVGAGI. The CDR3 length is 12 residues. DNA of the CDR3: TGTGCAGCGGGCCTAAGCTCCTACGAGCAGTACTTC. Amino acids: CAAGLSSYEQYF.

This rearrangement joins TRBV6-5 to TRBJ2-3, with D possibly TRBD2 on 6 matching bases. Trimming pared 2 bases from V and 6 bases from J, leaving 15 bases between. This CDR3 has 15 residues. Per germline, CDR1 MNHEY and CDR2 SVGAGI. CDR3 DNA: TGTGCCAGCAGTTACGCCGCGGGGTGGTCGGATACGCAGTATTTT. It codes for CASSYAAGWSDTQYF.

The chain joins TRBV15 to TRBJ2-1, with D uncertain. Trimming pared 0 bases from V and 0 bases from J, leaving 12 bases between. Germline CDR1 and CDR2: LNHNV and YYDKDF (reference sequence). The CDR3 is 17 amino acids. In nucleotides, the CDR3 is TGTGCCACCAGCAGAGATCTCCCCCCTAGCTCCTACAATGAGCAGTTCTTC. Encoded protein: CATSRDLPPSSYNEQFF.

This clone came up once. V gene TRBV6-5 combines with J gene TRBJ2-2; D unclear. From germline, CDR1 is MNHEY and CDR2 SVGAGI. Trimming stripped 5 bases from V and 6 bases from J, with 13 bases between. The CDR3 sequence is 14 residues long. Here the CDR3 reads CASSLFQAAGELFF. For the CDR3, the DNA is TGTGCCAGCAGTCTATTCCAGGCGGCCGGGGAGCTGTTTTTT.

The chain combines TRBV19 with TRBJ1-2; 7 bases match TRBD1. V lost 5 bases to trimming and J lost 5 bases; unmatched junction nucleotides: 11. The CDR3 loop spans 15 amino acids. The germline V gene encodes CDR1 LNHDA and CDR2 SQIVND (reference sequence). The CDR3 nucleotides read TGTGCCAGTAGTCCTCCTTCAGGGGGACCTTATGGCTACACCTTC. Its protein product is CASSPPSGGPYGYTF.

This chain connects TRBV5-5 to TRBJ2-5; D possibly corresponds to TRBD2 (6 bases). This CDR3 has 16 residues. The V and J ends lost 3 bases and 10 bases respectively, with 25 bases between them. Germline loops: CDR1 SGHKS, CDR2 YYEKEE (reference sequence). The CDR3 DNA follows: TGTGCCAGCAGCTACACCGGGACTGGTGGCACTCTTGACCAGTACTTC. Translation: CASSYTGTGGTLDQYF.

This rearrangement joins TRBV25-1 to TRBJ2-7; possibly TRBD1 for D (5 bases). Germline lookup yields CDR1 MGHDK and CDR2 SYGVNS. The V end was cut by 6 bases, the J end by 3 bases, with 21 bases between. There are 16 residues in the CDR3. Written as DNA, the CDR3 is TGTGCCAGCAGAAACCCGACCAGAACAGGCCGCTACGAGCAGTACTTC. Encoded protein: CASRNPTRTGRYEQYF.